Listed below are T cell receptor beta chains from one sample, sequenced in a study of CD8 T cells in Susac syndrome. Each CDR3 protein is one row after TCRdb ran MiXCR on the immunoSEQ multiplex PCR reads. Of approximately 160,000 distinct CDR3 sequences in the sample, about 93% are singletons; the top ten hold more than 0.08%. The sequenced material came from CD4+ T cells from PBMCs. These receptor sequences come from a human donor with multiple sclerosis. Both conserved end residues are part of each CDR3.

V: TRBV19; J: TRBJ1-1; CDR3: CASSTSNTEAFF
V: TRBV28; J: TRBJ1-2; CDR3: CASTQGTPNYGYTF
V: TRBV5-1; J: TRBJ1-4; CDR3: CASSVDTAGGEKLFF
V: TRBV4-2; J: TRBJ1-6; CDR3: CASSQDRVLPSPLHF
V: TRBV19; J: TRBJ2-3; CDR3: CASSPRAWGSDTQYF
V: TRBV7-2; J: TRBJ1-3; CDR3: CASRLDSAGNTIYF
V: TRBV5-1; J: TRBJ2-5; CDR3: CASSLGPSLQETQYF
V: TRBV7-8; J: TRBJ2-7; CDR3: CASSLALASAPVDEQYF
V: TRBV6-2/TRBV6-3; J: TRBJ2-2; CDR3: CASGGAAPRTGELFF
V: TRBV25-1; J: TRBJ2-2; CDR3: CASKVLPGLAGGSDTGELFF
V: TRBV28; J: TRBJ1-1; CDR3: CASSPGQTDTEAFF
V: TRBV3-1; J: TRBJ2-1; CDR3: CASSPGLSHEQFF
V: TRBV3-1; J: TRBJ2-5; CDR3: CASSQDHRGETQYF
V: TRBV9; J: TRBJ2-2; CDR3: CASSVGGAHHPGELFF
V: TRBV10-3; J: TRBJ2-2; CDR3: CAISESSQNTGELFF
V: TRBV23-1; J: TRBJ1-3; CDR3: CASSQSGGLSSGNTIYF
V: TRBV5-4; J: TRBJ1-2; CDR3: CASSLESGYGYTF
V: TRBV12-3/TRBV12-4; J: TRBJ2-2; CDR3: CASRLVDGELFF
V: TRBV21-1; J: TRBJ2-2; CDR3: CASSKGPGTGELFF
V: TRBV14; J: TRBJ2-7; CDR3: CASSQSGPEQYF
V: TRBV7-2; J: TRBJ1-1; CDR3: CASSFGLAGNTEAFF
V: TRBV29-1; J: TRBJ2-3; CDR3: CSVGDRVADTQYF
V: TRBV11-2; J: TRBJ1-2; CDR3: CASSREQGENTF
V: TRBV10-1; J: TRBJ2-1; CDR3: CASGPDRNNEQFF
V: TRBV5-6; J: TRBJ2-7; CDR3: CASSFLGQGDYEQYF
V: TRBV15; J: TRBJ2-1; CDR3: CATSSGYNEQFF
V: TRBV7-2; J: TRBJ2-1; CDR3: CASSLSRDNEQFF
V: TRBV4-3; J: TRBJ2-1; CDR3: CASSRTYWDRDYNEQFF
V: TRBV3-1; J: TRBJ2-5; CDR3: CASSHLVGQTQYF
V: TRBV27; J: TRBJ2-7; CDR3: CASSQKAQGSSYEQYF
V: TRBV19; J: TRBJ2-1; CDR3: CASSMGRQGAFEQFF
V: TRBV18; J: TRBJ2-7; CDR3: CASSPDSGTAGYEQYF
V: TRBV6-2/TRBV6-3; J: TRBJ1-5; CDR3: CASQREYQPQHF
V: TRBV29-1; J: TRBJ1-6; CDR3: CSVAGGPNSPLHF
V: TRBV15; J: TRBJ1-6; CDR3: CATSRGRETYNSPLHF
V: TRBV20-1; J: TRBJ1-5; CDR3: CSARWSNQPQHF
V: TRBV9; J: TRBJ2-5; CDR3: CASSVATGQGAKRETQYF
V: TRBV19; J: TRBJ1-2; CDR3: CASSTNYGYTF
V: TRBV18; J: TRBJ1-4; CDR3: CASSLPNEKLFF
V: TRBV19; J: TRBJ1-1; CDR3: CASSIAPNTEAFF
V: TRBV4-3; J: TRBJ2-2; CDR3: CASSQTGNTGELFF
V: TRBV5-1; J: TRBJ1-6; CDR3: CASSGEGSSYNSPLHF
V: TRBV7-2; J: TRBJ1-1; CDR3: CASSVQGGMNTEAFF
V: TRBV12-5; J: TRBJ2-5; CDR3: CASGRGTEQETQYF